This is a list of T cell receptor beta chains from one sample in a study of shared clonotypes between healthy human individuals. Measured with immunoSEQ multiplex PCR; TCRdb has only the in-frame clones, and not every one. The sample has about 2.3 million clones, 90% to 95% seen once; the top ten hold 0.39%. Sequencing input: naive CD4+ T cells from PBMCs. The receptor source for this set is a man between 18 and 29 years old in good health. Some clones in this sample may be carry-over from other donors' samples. CDR3s include the opening cysteine and the closing phenylalanine or tryptophan. The order of the fields is clone size, J gene, D gene, V gene, CDR3 DNA, CDR3 protein. D genes are given only for firm matches. The size field is filled for only some rows; it gives once, few, many or a size class.

-,TRBJ2-2,TRBD2,TRBV7-2,TGTGCCAGCAATCCCAGAGCTAGCGGGAGGACGAACACCGGGGAGCTGTTTTTT,CASNPRASGRTNTGELFF
-,TRBJ2-3,TRBD2,TRBV12-5,TGTGCTAGTGGCCCCGGACTAGCGGGAGGGTCAGATACGCAGTATTTT,CASGPGLAGGSDTQYF
-,TRBJ2-7,TRBD2,TRBV7-6,TGTGCCAGCAGCTTAGTAGCGGGATCCTACGAGCAGTACTTC,CASSLVAGSYEQYF
-,TRBJ2-7,-,TRBV4-3,TGCGCCAGCAGCCAAGATCTAACAGGATCCCCCCAGTACTTC,CASSQDLTGSPQYF
-,TRBJ2-3,-,TRBV28,TGTGCCAGCAGTTTTTCGCGGTGGGGCACAGATACGCAGTATTTT,CASSFSRWGTDTQYF
-,TRBJ1-5,-,TRBV28,TGTGCCAGCACCATAACGGGATTCGGTCAGCCCCAGCATTTT,CASTITGFGQPQHF
-,TRBJ2-3,TRBD2,TRBV19,TGTGCCAGTAGGGCTAGCGGGAGTTCAGATACGCAGTATTTT,CASRASGSSDTQYF
-,TRBJ2-7,-,TRBV5-1,TGCGCCAGCAGCTTGGAGCTCGGACGAGCCTACGAGCAGTACTTC,CASSLELGRAYEQYF
-,TRBJ1-1,-,TRBV5-1,TGCGCCAGCAGCGTGGGAGGGGCTGGGGCTTTCTTT,CASSVGGAGAFF
once,TRBJ2-1,-,TRBV5-1,TGCGCCAGCAGCTTGGAAGGGGATGAGCAGTTCTTC,CASSLEGDEQFF
-,TRBJ1-1,-,TRBV7-9,TGTGCCAGCAGCTTAGCGGTAGGGGGGTTTACTGAAGCTTTCTTT,CASSLAVGGFTEAFF
-,TRBJ1-4,-,TRBV7-9,TGTGCCAGCAGCTTAGTAGCAGGGATCGGGGAAAAACTGTTTTTT,CASSLVAGIGEKLFF
-,TRBJ1-2,TRBD1,TRBV14,TGTGCCAGCAGCCAAGTCGGGGACAGGGGCAACTATGGCTACACCTTC,CASSQVGDRGNYGYTF
-,TRBJ1-1,-,TRBV6-5,TGTGCCAGCAGTCCCATTATGGGTATCACTGAAGCTTTCTTT,CASSPIMGITEAFF
-,TRBJ2-7,TRBD2,TRBV2,TGTGCCAGCAGTCCTACTAGCGGGAGTTTATACGAGCAGTACTTC,CASSPTSGSLYEQYF
-,TRBJ2-7,TRBD2,TRBV5-4,TGTGCCAGCAGCTTGGCGGGAGGTTCCTACGAGCAGTACTTC,CASSLAGGSYEQYF
-,TRBJ2-1,-,TRBV4-3,TGCGCCAGCAGCCCGGTACGCGCTAACAATGAGCAGTTCTTC,CASSPVRANNEQFF
-,TRBJ1-4,-,TRBV30,TGTGCCTGGAGTGTCAGTCGGGACGCCACATTGAGATTTTTT,CAWSVSRDATLRFF